A single sample gave rise to the 30 T cell receptor beta chains below, sequenced in a study of glioma-infiltrating T cells. Using RNA template, CDR3s of TCR alpha and beta were amplified with iRepertoire arm-PCR. Via MiXCR, TCRdb re-called the multiplex PCR reads, giving one row per CDR3 protein. The top ten clones hold 25% to 30% of a sample with about 130,000 distinct CDR3 sequences, approximately 26% of them seen once. Sample: glioma tissue, nonneoplastic brain tissue, or PBMCs (not recorded which). These receptors all stem from a human donor with low-grade glioma or glioblastoma, undergoing nonglioma brain surgery, or in good health (not recorded which).

The genes are TRBV30 and TRBJ1-1; D might be TRBD1 (5 bases). The CDR3 spans 13 residues. Germline V lookup: CDR1 GTSNPN, CDR2 SVGIG (reference sequence). The V end lost 0 bases, the J end lost 7 bases, and 12 bases lay between the germline ends. CDR3 in amino acids: CAWSVVYDSEAFF. The CDR3 DNA follows: TGTGCCTGGAGTGTAGTGTACGACAGTGAAGCTTTCTTT. The full variable domain, completed using reference TRBV30 and TRBJ1-1, is SQTIHQWPATLVQPVGSPLSLECTVEGTSNPNLYWYRQAAGRGLQLLFYSVGIGQISSEVPQNLSASRPQDRQFILSSKKLLLSDSGFYLCAWSVVYDSEAFFGQGTRLTVV.

The chain combines TRBV2 with TRBJ2-1; 9 bases fit TRBD2. Germline-derived CDR1 and CDR2 are SNHLY and FYNNEI. The length of the CDR3 is 14 residues. Trimming cost V 7 bases and J 12 bases; bases outside gene matches: 13. CDR3 DNA sequence: TGTGCCAGCACTGCGGGGAGCGGGGGGATCGGGCAGTTCTTC. Its protein product is CASTAGSGGIGQFF. The whole variable domain, filled in from reference TRBV2 and TRBJ2-1, reads EPEVTQTPSHQVTQMGQEVILRCVPISNHLYFYWYRQILGQKVEFLVSFYNNEISEKSEIFDDQFSVERPDGSNFTLKIRSTKLEDSAMYFCASTAGSGGIGQFFGPGTRLTVL.

By sample share, this clonotype is medium-sized. The CDR3 reads CASRSPSTDTQYF. The CDR3 nucleotides are TGTGCCAGCCGGAGCCCTAGCACAGATACGCAGTATTTT. The rearrangement uses TRBV6-1 and TRBJ2-3; D gene uncertain. CDR3 size: 13 residues. With 8 bases removed from V and 0 bases from J, the gap between germline ends came to 9 bases. The germline V gene encodes CDR1 MNHNS and CDR2 SASEGT.

V usage is TRBV7-6 and J usage is TRBJ1-3, with a tentative D call TRBD1 (6 bases). Trimming removed 5 bases from V and 0 bases from J, with 8 bases in between. Germline V gives CDR1 SGHVS, CDR2 FNYEAQ. CDR3 length: 14 amino acids. CDR3: CASSRTVSGNTIYF. The CDR3 nucleotides read TGTGCCAGCAGCCGGACAGTCTCTGGAAACACCATATATTTT.

This rearrangement joins TRBV24-1 to TRBJ2-4; 7 bases agree with TRBD1. Germline loops: CDR1 KGHDR, CDR2 SFDVKD. The V and J ends lost 5 bases and 3 bases, in that order; junction bases with no gene match: 6. This CDR3 is 15 amino acids long. CDR3 in amino acids: CATSGSRDSKNIQYF. In DNA, the CDR3 is TGTGCCACCAGTGGTAGCCGGGACAGCAAAAACATTCAGTACTTC.

This clonotype was observed at least ten times. The genes are TRBV20-1 and TRBJ2-3, with a tentative D call TRBD2 (7 bases). V lost 1 base and J 5 bases, leaving 22 bases between the germline ends. The CDR3 extends over 17 amino acids. Germline V gives CDR1 DFQATT, CDR2 SNEGSKA (reference sequence). The CDR3 region has the DNA TGCAGTGCTAGAGTTGGCGGGGGCTTTAGTTTAGGAGATACGCAGTATTTT. Amino acid sequence: CSARVGGGFSLGDTQYF.

The CDR3 protein is CASSEVGWGYEQYV. In nucleotides, the CDR3 is TGTGCCAGCAGTGAAGTCGGTTGGGGATACGAGCAGTACGTC. The rearrangement joins TRBV6-1 to TRBJ2-7; D gene unclear. The CDR3 has 14 residues. V shed 1 base and J shed 4 bases, with 11 bases lying between them. Germline V CDR1 and CDR2: MNHNS, SASEGT.

This clonotype has only a few counts. The rearrangement links TRBV13 to TRBJ1-1, with D hard to call. Germline V gene sequence: CDR1 PRHDT, CDR2 FYEKMQ (reference sequence). V lost 5 bases and J lost 7, with 8 bases in between. The CDR3 consists of 11 residues. The CDR3 bases are TGTGCCAGCAGCGTACGGAATGAAGCTTTCTTT. Translation: CASSVRNEAFF.

The table lists this clonotype with a count of one. V and J are TRBV7-6 and TRBJ2-5; 10 nucleotides match TRBD2. Per the germline V gene, CDR1 is SGHVS and CDR2 is FNYEAQ. V dropped 5 bases and J dropped 5; count of bases not matched to a gene: 8. The CDR3 has 15 amino acids. The CDR3 bases are TGTGCCAGCAGCCTCTTAGCGGGGGGTCGGGAGACCCAGTACTTC. This sequence encodes CASSLLAGGRETQYF.

A few counts support this clonotype. V and J are TRBV18 and TRBJ2-3, with D perhaps matching TRBD2 (5 bases). CDR1 and CDR2 from the germline V gene are KGHSH and LQKENI. Between the trimmed V and J ends, which lost 0 bases and 1 base, there was a span of 11 bases. The CDR3 is made up of 16 amino acids. The CDR3 sequence: CASSPPLRGGTDTQYF. The CDR3 DNA is TGTGCCAGCTCACCACCGTTACGGGGAGGCACAGATACGCAGTATTTT.

Concerning this clonotype itself: Mismatch with germline at one junction end may stem from a read error. The V call is TRBV7-6, the J call TRBJ1-4, with unresolved D. There are 15 residues in the CDR3. CDR1 and CDR2 from the germline V gene are SGHVS and FNYEAQ. CDR3 sequence: CASGLESFRREKLFF. The CDR3 DNA reads as TGTGCCAGCGGCTTAGAGTCATTTAGGCGGGAAAAACTGTTTTTT.

In its sample, this clonotype was seen a few times. The chain recombines TRBV19 with TRBJ1-1, with D tentatively TRBD1 (6 bases). The V end was cut by 0 bases, the J end by 0 bases, with 20 bases between. Germline V gives CDR1 LNHDA, CDR2 SQIVND (reference sequence). The CDR3 has 19 amino acids. The DNA of the CDR3 is TGTGCCAGTAGTATAGATCCCCACCACATCCGGACAGTGAACACTGAAGCTTTCTTT. As protein: CASSIDPHHIRTVNTEAFF.

Many counts were recorded for this clonotype. CDR3 region: CASSGSSGGETQYF. The CDR3 nucleotides are TGTGCCAGCAGCGGATCTAGCGGGGGGGAGACCCAGTACTTC. The chain has TRBV7-9 and TRBJ2-5; the match to TRBD2 covers 11 bases. The CDR3 runs to 14 residues. V was clipped by 5 bases and J by 5 bases; unmatched bases: 4. Germline V CDR1 and CDR2: SEHNR, FQNEAQ (reference sequence). The whole variable domain, filled in from reference TRBV7-9 and TRBJ2-5, reads DTGVSQNPRHKITKRGQNVTFRCDPISEHNRLYWYRQTLGQGPEFLTYFQNEAQLEKSRLLSDRFSAERPKGSFSTLEIQRTEQGDSAMYLCASSGSSGGETQYFGPGTRLLVL.

There are many counts of this clonotype. The V gene is TRBV20-1, the J gene TRBJ1-5, with no clear D. V gave up 0 bases and J gave up 15 bases, with 15 bases separating them. In germline, CDR1 is DFQATT, CDR2 SNEGSKA (reference sequence). The CDR3 is 12 residues long. CDR3 amino acids: CSARETGSALHF. The CDR3 nucleotides read TGCAGTGCTAGAGAAACGGGGTCGGCGTTGCATTTT.

The rearrangement joins TRBV3-1 to TRBJ1-2; D might be TRBD1 (5 bases). Germline V gene data show CDR1 as LGHDT and CDR2 as YNNKEL (reference sequence). CDR3 length: 12 amino acids. V was clipped by 4 bases and J by 8 bases, with 11 bases between them. The CDR3 region is CASSRGVDGYTF. Here the CDR3 DNA reads TGTGCCAGCAGCCGAGGGGTCGACGGCTACACCTTC.

V usage is TRBV7-9 and J usage is TRBJ2-7; 11 nucleotides align to TRBD2. V lost 5 bases, J lost 4 bases, and 13 bases stayed unmatched. The CDR3 spans 17 residues. In germline, CDR1 is SEHNR, CDR2 FQNEAQ (reference sequence). The CDR3 loop is CASSPKIPGLAEYEQYV. CDR3 bases: TGTGCCAGCAGCCCAAAAATCCCGGGACTAGCGGAGTACGAGCAGTACGTC.

A few counts support this clonotype. The chain employs TRBV4-2 and TRBJ1-2, with unresolved D. The CDR3 is 15 residues long. The V gene lost 4 bases and the J gene lost 1 base, with 13 bases spanning the gap. Germline V gene lookup returns CDR1 LGHNA and CDR2 YNFKEQ. The CDR3 region has the DNA TGTGCCAGCAGCCCCGGAGAGGGAGATAACTATGGCTACACCTTC. Amino acid sequence: CASSPGEGDNYGYTF.

In this sample, this clonotype turned up many times. This chain connects TRBV4-2 to TRBJ1-1; D call uncertain. Trimming took off 0 bases at V and 3 bases at J, with 2 bases between the two ends. The germline CDR1 and CDR2 sequences are LGHNA and YNFKEQ. CDR3 length: 12 residues. The CDR3 DNA follows: TGTGCCAGCAGCCAAGATTACACTGAAGCTTTCTTT. This encodes CASSQDYTEAFF.

The V call is TRBV18, the J call TRBJ1-1, with a weak D call TRBD1 (5 bases). This CDR3 region has 19 residues. CDR1 and CDR2 (germline): KGHSH, LQKENI. V lost 4 bases and J lost 7, with 31 bases in between. CDR3 coding DNA: TGTGCCAGCTCACAGTTGGCGTCAGGACGGTTCCCACACGGGGGTGAAGCTTTCTTT. This encodes CASSQLASGRFPHGGEAFF. The variable domain in full, completed from reference TRBV18 and TRBJ1-1, reads NAGVMQNPRHLVRRRGQEARLRCSPMKGHSHVYWYRQLPEEGLKFMVYLQKENIIDESGMPKERFSAEFPKEGPSILRIQQVVRGDSAAYFCASSQLASGRFPHGGEAFFGQGTRLTVV.

This clonotype was seen at least ten times. The V gene is TRBV15, the J gene TRBJ1-1; D remains ambiguous. The CDR3 is 14 residues long. V shed 1 base and J shed 1 base, with 7 bases lying between them. Germline values: CDR1 LNHNV, CDR2 YYDKDF (reference sequence). The CDR3 loop reads CATSRASQNTEAFF. The CDR3 region has the DNA TGTGCCACCAGCAGAGCCTCGCAGAACACTGAAGCTTTCTTT.

This clonotype occurred a few times. The V and J genes are TRBV7-9 and TRBJ2-7; the D is unclear. V shed 1 base and J shed 9 bases, with 13 bases lying between them. CDR3 length: 13 amino acids. CDR1 and CDR2 from the germline V gene are SEHNR and FQNEAQ (reference sequence). The CDR3 DNA reads as TGTGCCAGCAGCTTAGGGGCCCCCTCCGGGCAGTACGTC. Translated: CASSLGAPSGQYV.

This clonotype was detected many times. Its ends do not fully match the called genes, so a read error is possible. The chain is built from TRBV6-1 and TRBJ1-1; 11 nucleotides line up with TRBD1. The CDR3 is 13 amino acids. CDR1 is MNHNS, CDR2 SASEGT, per germline. The CDR3 region has the DNA TGTGCCAACAGTCTGGACAGGGGGCTTGAAGCTTTCTTT. Translated: CANSLDRGLEAFF.

In its sample, this clonotype was seen a few times. The chain has TRBV12-3 or TRBV12-4 and TRBJ2-1, with 12 bases identical to TRBD2. This CDR3 spans 15 amino acids. Trimming at V came to 2 bases and at J to 14 bases, leaving 10 bases not matched to a gene. The CDR3 loop reads CASSLHGTSGFLEFF. The DNA for the CDR3 is TGTGCCAGCAGTTTACACGGGACTAGCGGGTTTCTTGAGTTCTTC.

V is TRBV7-9 and J is TRBJ1-1; weak D call: TRBD1 (6 bases). Germline V gene lookup returns CDR1 SEHNR and CDR2 FQNEAQ (reference sequence). V gave up 5 bases and J gave up 7 bases, with 17 bases separating them. There are 14 residues in the CDR3. DNA for the CDR3: TGTGCCAGCAGCCGGGGGGCAGAGGGGGATGAAGCTTTCTTT. It yields the protein CASSRGAEGDEAFF.

The chain joins TRBV7-2 to TRBJ2-5; perhaps TRBD1 as D (5 bases). V lost 5 bases and J lost 1, with 8 bases in between. The CDR3 is made up of 13 amino acids. Looked up from germline, CDR1 is SGHTA and CDR2 is FQGNSA. CDR3 DNA sequence: TGTGCCAGCAGCCGACAGCTCCAAGAGACCCAGTACTTC. Translating gives CASSRQLQETQYF.

This rearrangement joins TRBV7-3 to TRBJ2-3; 7 bases agree with TRBD2. J gave up 1 base and V 2 bases, and 9 bases lay outside the gene matches. Per germline, CDR1 SGHTA and CDR2 FQGTGA. This CDR3 comprises 17 residues. The CDR3 DNA sequence: TGTGCCAGCAGCTTATCGGGGGGTACCACTGGCACAGATACGCAGTATTTT. This sequence encodes CASSLSGGTTGTDTQYF.

The CDR3 protein is CASRPGTGDLSSYEQYV. CDR3 nucleotides: TGTGCCAGCCGCCCGGGGACAGGGGACCTCAGCTCCTACGAGCAGTACGTC. V is TRBV11-2 and J is TRBJ2-7; 10 bases are a match to TRBD1. After removal of 8 bases from V and 0 bases from J, the junction contained 13 bases not matched to a gene. The CDR3 has 17 amino acids. CDR1 SGHAT and CDR2 FQNNGV come from the germline V gene.

This chain connects TRBV7-9 to TRBJ1-5; unclear D gene. The V gene lost 1 base and the J gene lost 9 bases, with 19 bases spanning the gap. The CDR3 runs to 16 residues. CDR1 is SEHNR and CDR2 is FQNEAQ in the germline V gene (reference sequence). CDR3 DNA: TGTGCCAGCAGCTTAGTTTGGGCAGGCGTCCAAGGGCCCCAGCATTTT. Translated: CASSLVWAGVQGPQHF.

This chain connects TRBV7-2 to TRBJ1-6; D is undetermined. The CDR3 length is 11 residues. V lost 10 bases to trimming and J lost 17 bases, with 18 bases between them. Germline CDR1 is SGHTA and CDR2 is FQGNSA. This CDR3 is CATHEGGPFHF. CDR3 coding DNA: TGTGCCACTCATGAGGGAGGCCCCTTCCACTTT.

This sequence joins TRBV24-1 and TRBJ2-6; D not certain. The CDR3 is 13 residues long. The V gene's germline CDR1 is KGHDR and CDR2 SFDVKD. The V and J ends lost 6 bases and 2 bases respectively, with 4 bases between them. The CDR3 loop is CATSPPGANVLTF. DNA for the CDR3: TGTGCCACCAGTCCCCCTGGGGCCAACGTCCTGACTTTC.